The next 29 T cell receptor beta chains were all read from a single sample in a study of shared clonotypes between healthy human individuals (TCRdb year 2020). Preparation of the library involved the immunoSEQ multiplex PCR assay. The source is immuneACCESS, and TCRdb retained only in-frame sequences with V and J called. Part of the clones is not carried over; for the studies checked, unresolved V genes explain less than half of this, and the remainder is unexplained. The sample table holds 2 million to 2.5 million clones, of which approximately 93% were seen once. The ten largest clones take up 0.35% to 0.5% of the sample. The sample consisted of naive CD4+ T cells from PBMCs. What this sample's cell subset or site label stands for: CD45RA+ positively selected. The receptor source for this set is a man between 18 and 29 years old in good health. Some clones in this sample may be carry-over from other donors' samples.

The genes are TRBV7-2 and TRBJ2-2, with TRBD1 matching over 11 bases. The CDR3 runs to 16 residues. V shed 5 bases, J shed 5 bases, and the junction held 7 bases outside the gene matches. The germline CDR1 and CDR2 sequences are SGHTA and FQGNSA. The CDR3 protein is CASSPGQGASTGELFF. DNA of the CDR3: TGTGCCAGCAGCCCAGGACAGGGGGCAAGTACCGGGGAGCTGTTTTTT.

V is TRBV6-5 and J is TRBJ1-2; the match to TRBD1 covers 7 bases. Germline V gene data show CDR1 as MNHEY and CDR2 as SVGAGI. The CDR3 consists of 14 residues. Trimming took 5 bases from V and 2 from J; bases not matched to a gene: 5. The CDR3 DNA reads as TGTGCCAGCAGTAAACAGGGGCAGAACTATGGCTACACCTTC. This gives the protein CASSKQGQNYGYTF.

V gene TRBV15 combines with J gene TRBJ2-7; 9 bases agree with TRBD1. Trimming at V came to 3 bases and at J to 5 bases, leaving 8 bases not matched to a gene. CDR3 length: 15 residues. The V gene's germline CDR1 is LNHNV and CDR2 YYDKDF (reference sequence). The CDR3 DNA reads TGTGCCACCAGCAGGTTACACAGGGGGCCCCACGAGCAGTACTTC. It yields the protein CATSRLHRGPHEQYF.

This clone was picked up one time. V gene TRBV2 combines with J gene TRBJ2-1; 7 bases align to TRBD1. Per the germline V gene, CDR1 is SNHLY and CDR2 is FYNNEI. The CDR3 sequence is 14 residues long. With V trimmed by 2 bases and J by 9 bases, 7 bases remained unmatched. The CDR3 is CASSERQGSGEQFF. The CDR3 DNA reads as TGTGCCAGCAGTGAACGACAGGGTTCGGGTGAGCAGTTCTTC.

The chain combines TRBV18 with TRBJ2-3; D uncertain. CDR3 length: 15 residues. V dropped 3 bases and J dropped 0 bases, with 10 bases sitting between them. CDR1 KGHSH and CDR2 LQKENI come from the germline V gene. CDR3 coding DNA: TGTGCCAGCTCACCCTCCGTGTCTAGCACAGATACGCAGTATTTT. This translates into CASSPSVSSTDTQYF.

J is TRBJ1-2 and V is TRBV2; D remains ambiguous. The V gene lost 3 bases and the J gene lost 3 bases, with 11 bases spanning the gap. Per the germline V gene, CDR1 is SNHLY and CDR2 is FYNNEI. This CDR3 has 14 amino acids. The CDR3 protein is CASSDAAYDYGYTF. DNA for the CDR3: TGTGCCAGCAGTGATGCAGCATATGACTATGGCTACACCTTC.

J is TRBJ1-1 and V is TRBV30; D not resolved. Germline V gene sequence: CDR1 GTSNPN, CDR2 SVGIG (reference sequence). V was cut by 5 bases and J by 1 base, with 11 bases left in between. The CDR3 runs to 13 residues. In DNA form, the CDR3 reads TGTGCCTGGGGAAGTCAGCAGAACACTGAAGCTTTCTTT. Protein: CAWGSQQNTEAFF.

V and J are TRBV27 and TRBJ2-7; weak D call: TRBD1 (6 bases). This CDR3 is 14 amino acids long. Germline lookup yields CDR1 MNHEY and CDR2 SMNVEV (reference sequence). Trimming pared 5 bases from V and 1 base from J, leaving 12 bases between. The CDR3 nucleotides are TGTGCCAGCAGTCCATGGGACACTTCCTACGAGCAGTACTTC. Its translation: CASSPWDTSYEQYF.

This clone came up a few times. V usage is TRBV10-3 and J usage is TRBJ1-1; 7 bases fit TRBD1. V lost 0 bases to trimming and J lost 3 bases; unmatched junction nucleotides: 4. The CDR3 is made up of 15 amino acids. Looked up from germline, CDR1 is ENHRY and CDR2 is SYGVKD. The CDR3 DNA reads TGTGCCATCAGTGAGTCTAGGGGGCGGGACACTGAAGCTTTCTTT. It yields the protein CAISESRGRDTEAFF.

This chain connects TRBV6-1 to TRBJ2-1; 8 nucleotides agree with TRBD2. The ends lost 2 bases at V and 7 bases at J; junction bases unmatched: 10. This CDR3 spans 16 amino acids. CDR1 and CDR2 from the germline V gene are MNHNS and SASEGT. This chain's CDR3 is CASSEFGAGVGNEQFF. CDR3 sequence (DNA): TGTGCCAGCAGTGAATTCGGAGCGGGAGTGGGGAATGAGCAGTTCTTC.

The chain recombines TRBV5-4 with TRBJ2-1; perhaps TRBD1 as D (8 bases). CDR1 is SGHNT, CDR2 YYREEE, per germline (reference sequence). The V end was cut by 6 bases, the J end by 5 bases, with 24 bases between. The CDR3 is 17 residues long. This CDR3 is CASTTRQGTNPDNEQFF. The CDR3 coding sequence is TGTGCCAGCACCACAAGACAGGGGACTAACCCCGACAATGAGCAGTTCTTC.

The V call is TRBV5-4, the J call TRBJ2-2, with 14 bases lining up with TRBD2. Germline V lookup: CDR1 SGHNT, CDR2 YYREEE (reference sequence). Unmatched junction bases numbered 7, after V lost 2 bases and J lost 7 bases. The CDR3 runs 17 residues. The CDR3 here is CASSFGLAGGPSGELFF. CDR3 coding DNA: TGTGCCAGCAGCTTTGGACTAGCGGGAGGCCCCAGCGGGGAGCTGTTTTTT.

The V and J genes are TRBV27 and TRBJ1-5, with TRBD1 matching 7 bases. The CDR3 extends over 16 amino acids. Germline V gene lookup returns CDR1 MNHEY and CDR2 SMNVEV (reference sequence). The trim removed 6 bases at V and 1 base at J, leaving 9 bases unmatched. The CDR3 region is CASRSTGVLSNQPQHF. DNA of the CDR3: TGTGCCAGCAGGTCTACAGGGGTCCTGAGCAATCAGCCCCAGCATTTT.

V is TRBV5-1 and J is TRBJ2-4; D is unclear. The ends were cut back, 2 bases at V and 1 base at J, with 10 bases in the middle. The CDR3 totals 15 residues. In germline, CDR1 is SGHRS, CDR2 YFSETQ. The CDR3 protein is CASSFSPAAKNIQYF. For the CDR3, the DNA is TGCGCCAGCAGCTTCTCCCCCGCGGCCAAAAACATTCAGTACTTC.

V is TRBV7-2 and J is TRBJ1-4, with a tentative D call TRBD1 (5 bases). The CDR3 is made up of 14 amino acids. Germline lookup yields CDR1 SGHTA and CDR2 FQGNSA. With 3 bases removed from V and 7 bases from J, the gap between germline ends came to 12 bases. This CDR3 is CASSFGGDSEKLFF. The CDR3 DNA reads TGTGCCAGCAGCTTCGGAGGGGATAGTGAAAAACTGTTTTTT.

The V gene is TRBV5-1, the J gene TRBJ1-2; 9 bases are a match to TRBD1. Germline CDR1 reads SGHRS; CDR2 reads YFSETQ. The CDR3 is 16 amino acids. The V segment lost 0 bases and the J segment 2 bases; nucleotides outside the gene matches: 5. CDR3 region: CASSLGPGQGNYGYTF. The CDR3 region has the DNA TGCGCCAGCAGCTTGGGTCCAGGACAGGGGAACTATGGCTACACCTTC.

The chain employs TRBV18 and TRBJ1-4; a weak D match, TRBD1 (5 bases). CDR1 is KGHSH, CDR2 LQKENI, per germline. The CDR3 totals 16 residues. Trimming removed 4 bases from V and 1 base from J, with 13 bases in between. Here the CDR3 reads CASSRPRGRTNEKLFF. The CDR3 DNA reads TGTGCCAGCTCACGACCCCGGGGCAGAACTAATGAAAAACTGTTTTTT.

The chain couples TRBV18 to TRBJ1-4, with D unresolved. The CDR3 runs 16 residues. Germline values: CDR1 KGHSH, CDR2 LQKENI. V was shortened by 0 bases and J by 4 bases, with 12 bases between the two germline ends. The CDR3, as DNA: TGTGCCAGCTCACCACCGGCTGGCCCGAGTAATGAAAAACTGTTTTTT. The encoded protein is CASSPPAGPSNEKLFF.

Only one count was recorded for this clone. CDR3 sequence reads: CASSLIGTSGRNNEQFF. The DNA of the CDR3 is TGTGCCAGCAGCTTGATCGGGACTAGCGGGAGGAACAATGAGCAGTTCTTC. V gene TRBV7-9 combines with J gene TRBJ2-1, with 15 positions matching TRBD2. The V and J ends lost 3 bases and 5 bases, in that order; junction bases with no gene match: 5. This CDR3 comprises 17 residues. CDR1 SEHNR and CDR2 FQNEAQ come from the germline V gene (reference sequence).

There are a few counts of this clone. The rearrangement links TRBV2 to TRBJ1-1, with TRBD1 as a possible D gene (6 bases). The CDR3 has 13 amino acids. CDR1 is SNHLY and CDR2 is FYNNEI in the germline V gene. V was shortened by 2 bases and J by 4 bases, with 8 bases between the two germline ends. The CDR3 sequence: CASSEQGFTEAFF. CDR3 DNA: TGTGCCAGCAGTGAACAGGGGTTCACTGAAGCTTTCTTT.

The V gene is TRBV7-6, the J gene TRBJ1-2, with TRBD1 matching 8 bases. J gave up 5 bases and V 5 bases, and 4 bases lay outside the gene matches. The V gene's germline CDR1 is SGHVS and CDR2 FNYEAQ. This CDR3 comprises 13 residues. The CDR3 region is CASSPGTGYGYTF. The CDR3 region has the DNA TGTGCCAGCAGCCCCGGGACAGGTTATGGCTACACCTTC.

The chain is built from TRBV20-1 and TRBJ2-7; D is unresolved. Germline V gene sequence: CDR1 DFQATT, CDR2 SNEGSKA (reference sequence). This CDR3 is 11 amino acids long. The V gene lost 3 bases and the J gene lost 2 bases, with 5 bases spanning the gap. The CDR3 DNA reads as TGCAGTGCTAGTCTTACCTACGAGCAGTACTTC. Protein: CSASLTYEQYF.

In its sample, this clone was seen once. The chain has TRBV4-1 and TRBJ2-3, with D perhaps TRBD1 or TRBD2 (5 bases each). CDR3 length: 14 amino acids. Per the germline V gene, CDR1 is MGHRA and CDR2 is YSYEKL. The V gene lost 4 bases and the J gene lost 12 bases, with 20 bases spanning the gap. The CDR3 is CASSPRTGTQLQYF. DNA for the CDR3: TGCGCCAGCAGCCCGAGAACCGGGACCCAACTTCAGTATTTT.

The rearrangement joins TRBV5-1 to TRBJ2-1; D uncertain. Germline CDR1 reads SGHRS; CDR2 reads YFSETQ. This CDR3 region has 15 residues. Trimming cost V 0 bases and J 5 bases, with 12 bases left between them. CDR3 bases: TGCGCCAGCAGCTTGGAGGCAGGATACAACAATGAGCAGTTCTTC. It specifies CASSLEAGYNNEQFF.

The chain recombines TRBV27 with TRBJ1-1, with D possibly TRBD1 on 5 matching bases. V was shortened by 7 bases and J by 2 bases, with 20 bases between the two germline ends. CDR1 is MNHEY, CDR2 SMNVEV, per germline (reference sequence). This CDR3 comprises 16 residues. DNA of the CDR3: TGTGCCAGCAAGACCAGTGTCGGGGGGAGAAACACTGAAGCTTTCTTT. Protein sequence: CASKTSVGGRNTEAFF.

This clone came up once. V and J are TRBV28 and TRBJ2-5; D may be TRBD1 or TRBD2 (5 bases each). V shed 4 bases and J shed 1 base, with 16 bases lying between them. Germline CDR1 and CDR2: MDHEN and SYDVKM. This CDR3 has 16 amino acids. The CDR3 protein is CASSSLGDGTQETQYF. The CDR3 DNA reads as TGTGCCAGCAGTTCGTTGGGGGACGGAACCCAAGAGACCCAGTACTTC.

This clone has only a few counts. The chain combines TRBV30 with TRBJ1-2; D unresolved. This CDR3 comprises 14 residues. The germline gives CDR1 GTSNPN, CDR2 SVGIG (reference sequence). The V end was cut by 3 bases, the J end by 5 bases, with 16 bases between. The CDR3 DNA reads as TGTGCCTGGAGCCCAGGAGGGCGGCCTTATGGCTACACCTTC. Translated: CAWSPGGRPYGYTF.

The CDR3 bases are TGCGCCAGCAGCGGCGGACAGTCAAACTATGGCTACACCTTC. Its translation: CASSGGQSNYGYTF. The chain is built from TRBV5-1 and TRBJ1-2, with TRBD1 as a possible D gene (6 bases). V shed 4 bases and J shed 2 bases, with 12 bases lying between them. Per germline, CDR1 SGHRS and CDR2 YFSETQ. This CDR3 has 14 residues.

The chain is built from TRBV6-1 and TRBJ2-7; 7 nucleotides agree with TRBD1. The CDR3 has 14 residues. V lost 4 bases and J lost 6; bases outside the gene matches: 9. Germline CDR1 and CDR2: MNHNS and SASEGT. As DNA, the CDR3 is TGTGCCAGCAGTGTTTTCAGGGGGTATGTCGAGCAGTACTTC. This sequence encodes CASSVFRGYVEQYF.